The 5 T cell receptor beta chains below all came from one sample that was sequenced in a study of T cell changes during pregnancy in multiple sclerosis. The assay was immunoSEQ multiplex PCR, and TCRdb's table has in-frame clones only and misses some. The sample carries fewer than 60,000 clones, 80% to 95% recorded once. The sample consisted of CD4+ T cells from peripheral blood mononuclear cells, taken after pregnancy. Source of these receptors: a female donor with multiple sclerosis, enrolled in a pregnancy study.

This CDR3 reads CASSSQGLMNTEAFF. In DNA, the CDR3 is TGTGCCAGCAGTTCCCAGGGGCTCATGAACACTGAAGCTTTCTTT. The V and J genes are TRBV6-5 and TRBJ1-1; maybe TRBD1 (6 bases). This CDR3 has 15 amino acids. Trimming removed 4 bases from V and 0 bases from J, with 12 bases in between. Germline-derived CDR1 and CDR2 are MNHEY and SVGAGI.

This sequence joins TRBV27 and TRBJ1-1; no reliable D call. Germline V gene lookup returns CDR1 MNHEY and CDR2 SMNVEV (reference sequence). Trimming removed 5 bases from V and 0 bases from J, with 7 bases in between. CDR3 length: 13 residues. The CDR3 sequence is CASSQTVNTEAFF. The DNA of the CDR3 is TGTGCCAGCAGTCAAACAGTGAACACTGAAGCTTTCTTT.

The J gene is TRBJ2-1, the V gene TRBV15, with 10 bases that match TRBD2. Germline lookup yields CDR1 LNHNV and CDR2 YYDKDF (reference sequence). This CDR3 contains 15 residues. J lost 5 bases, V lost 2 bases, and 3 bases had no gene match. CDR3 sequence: CATSRFLAGDNEQFF. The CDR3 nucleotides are TGTGCCACCAGCAGATTTCTAGCGGGGGACAATGAGCAGTTCTTC.

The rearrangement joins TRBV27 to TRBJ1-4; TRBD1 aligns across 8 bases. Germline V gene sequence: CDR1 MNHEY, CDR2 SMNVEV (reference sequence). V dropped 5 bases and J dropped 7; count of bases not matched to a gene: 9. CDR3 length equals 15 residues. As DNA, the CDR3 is TGTGCCAGCAGTCCTTTTGACAGGGGCACTGAAAAACTGTTTTTT. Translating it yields CASSPFDRGTEKLFF. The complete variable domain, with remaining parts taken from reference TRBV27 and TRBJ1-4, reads EAQVTQNPRYLITVTGKKLTVTCSQNMNHEYMSWYRQDPGLGLRQIYYSMNVEVTDKGDVPEGYKVSRKEKRNFPLILESPSPNQTSLYFCASSPFDRGTEKLFFGSGTQLSVL.

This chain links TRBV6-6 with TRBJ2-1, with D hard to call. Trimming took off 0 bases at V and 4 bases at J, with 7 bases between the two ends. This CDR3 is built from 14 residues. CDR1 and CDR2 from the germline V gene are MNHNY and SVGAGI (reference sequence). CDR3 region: CASSYSNLYNEQFF. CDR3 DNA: TGTGCCAGCAGTTACTCGAACTTATACAATGAGCAGTTCTTC.